Listed below are T cell receptor beta chains from one sample, sequenced in a study of T cell responses to AZD1222 COVID-19 vaccine. Profiled with immunoSEQ multiplex PCR; TCRdb holds only in-frame clones, not every one. This table holds just over 70,000 clones, 85% found once. Source: peripheral blood, taken on day 0 of AZD1222 vaccination. Receptors originate from an adult in good health. The CDR3 runs from the conserved cysteine through the conserved F or W. The order of the fields is D gene, J gene, clone size, V gene, CDR3 DNA, CDR3 protein. The D gene is left open where the match is weak. Part of the rows lack a size; the others show once, few, many or a class for expanded clones.

>NA|TRBJ2-1|NA|TRBV18
TGTGCCAGCTCTCATCGGCGCAATGAGCAGTTCTTC
CASSHRRNEQFF
>NA|TRBJ2-1|once|TRBV18
TGTGCCAGCTCACCCCTACCCGACAGATACAATGAGCAGTTCTTC
CASSPLPDRYNEQFF
>TRBD2|TRBJ2-1|NA|TRBV29-1
TGCAGCGTTGAAGATTTAGCGGGGGACAGCTCCTACAATGAGCAGTTCTTC
CSVEDLAGDSSYNEQFF
>NA|TRBJ1-1|NA|TRBV2
TGTGCCAGCAGTGGACAGGTCATCTTT
CASSGQVIF
>NA|TRBJ1-1|NA|TRBV2
TGTGCCAGCAGTGGGGCGGGGATGGCTGAAGCTTTCTTT
CASSGAGMAEAFF
>NA|TRBJ1-1|NA|TRBV10-3
TGTGCCATCAGTGAGCCGGACGAGTGGGGAACTGAAGCTTTCTTT
CAISEPDEWGTEAFF
>NA|TRBJ2-2|NA|TRBV3-1/TRBV3-2
TGTGCCAGCAGCCAAGGAATTCCCGCCGGGGAGCTGTTTTTT
CASSQGIPAGELFF
>TRBD2|TRBJ2-3|NA|TRBV5-1
TGCGCCAGCAGCTCTGGACTAGCCGTTGGAGGCACAGATACGCAGTATTTT
CASSSGLAVGGTDTQYF
>NA|TRBJ2-1|NA|TRBV7-9
TGTGCCAGCAGCTTATTATTTGGGCTCGACTCCTACAATGAGCAGTTCTTC
CASSLLFGLDSYNEQFF
>TRBD1|TRBJ1-6|NA|TRBV3-1/TRBV3-2
TGTGCCAGCAGCCAAGACGGGACAGGGAATTCACCCCTCCACTTT
CASSQDGTGNSPLHF
>TRBD1|TRBJ1-2|few|TRBV28
TGTGCCAGCAGTATTGGACAGGGTAAATTCTATGGCTACACCTTC
CASSIGQGKFYGYTF
>NA|TRBJ2-5|NA|TRBV19
TGTGCCAGTAGTATGGGGGGGGGCTCTCAAGAGACCCAGTACTTC
CASSMGGGSQETQYF
>NA|TRBJ1-3|NA|TRBV29-1
TGCAGCGTTGGAAAGGCCGGCGGAAACACCATATATTTT
CSVGKAGGNTIYF
>NA|TRBJ1-6|NA|TRBV5-1
TGCGCCAGCAGCTTGGGGCGTAATTCACCCCTCCACTTT
CASSLGRNSPLHF
>NA|TRBJ1-1|NA|TRBV27
TGTGCCAGCAGTTTATCTCTAGGATGGGGGAACACTGAAGCTTTCTTT
CASSLSLGWGNTEAFF
>TRBD1|TRBJ1-1|NA|TRBV2
TGTGCCAGCAGGGGGAATCCCGGGACAGGGGGAGGCACTGAAGCTTTCTTT
CASRGNPGTGGGTEAFF
>TRBD1|TRBJ1-2|NA|TRBV2
TGTGCCAGCATCCGGGACAGAGAATATGGCTACACCTTC
CASIRDREYGYTF
>NA|TRBJ1-2|NA|TRBV19
TGTGCCAGTAGCCCATTACGACAACGAGCTAACTATGGCTACACCTTC
CASSPLRQRANYGYTF
>TRBD1|TRBJ1-2|once|TRBV7-9
TGTGCCAGCAGCGAGCGACAGGGGGAAAATGGCTACACCTTC
CASSERQGENGYTF
>NA|TRBJ1-2|NA|TRBV7-8
TGTGCCAGCAGCTTAGCGGATCCAGGGGTCTATGGCTACACCTTC
CASSLADPGVYGYTF
>NA|TRBJ2-3|NA|TRBV15
TGTGCCACCAGCAGAGATCCCTCTACCACAGATACGCAGTATTTT
CATSRDPSTTDTQYF
>NA|TRBJ2-1|NA|TRBV9
TGTGCCAGCAGCGTAAGTTGGGGGAATGAGCAGTTCTTC
CASSVSWGNEQFF
>NA|TRBJ2-1|NA|TRBV7-8
TGTGCCAGCAGCCCCCAAGGCGGGTCCTACAATGAGCAGTTCTTC
CASSPQGGSYNEQFF
>NA|TRBJ2-1|NA|TRBV5-1
TGCGCCAGCAGCTCCATAGCGTTAAACAATGAGCAGTTCTTC
CASSSIALNNEQFF